Listed below are T cell receptor beta chains from one sample, sequenced in a study of T cells in Graves' hyperthyroidism and ophthalmopathy. Using its own MiXCR run on the multiplex PCR reads, TCRdb lists one record per CDR3 protein. The table includes some 270,000 distinct CDR3 sequences, roughly an eighth detected once. The specimen sequenced was blood. These receptors all come from a woman aged 35 to 49 with Graves' hyperthyroidism. Both conserved end residues are part of each CDR3. Each record gives: V gene, J gene, D gene, clone size, CDR3 protein, CDR3 DNA. D genes are given only for firm matches. Clone sizes are given selectively: once, few, many, or a class where the clone is expanded.

v_call: TRBV3-1; j_call: TRBJ2-1; d_call: NA; clone_size: many; cdr3_aa: CASSPGQGYNEQFF; cdr3_nt: TGTGCCAGCAGCCCCGGGCAGGGCTACAATGAGCAGTTCTTC
v_call: TRBV12-3/TRBV12-4; j_call: TRBJ2-3; d_call: NA; clone_size: many; cdr3_aa: CASSPAGGSTDTQYF; cdr3_nt: TGTGCCAGCAGTCCCGCCGGGGGCAGCACAGATACGCAGTATTTT
v_call: TRBV7-2; j_call: TRBJ2-1; d_call: TRBD2; clone_size: many; cdr3_aa: CASSSLAGEQFF; cdr3_nt: TGTGCCAGCAGCTCACTAGCGGGGGAGCAGTTCTTC
v_call: TRBV12-5; j_call: TRBJ2-1; d_call: TRBD2; clone_size: many; cdr3_aa: CASGYPRAGLAERYEQFF; cdr3_nt: TGTGCTAGTGGTTATCCCCGAGCCGGACTAGCAGAAAGGTATGAGCAGTTCTTC
v_call: TRBV7-8; j_call: TRBJ2-7; d_call: TRBD2; clone_size: many; cdr3_aa: CASSPGLAAIYEQYF; cdr3_nt: TGTGCCAGCAGCCCTGGACTAGCGGCTATCTACGAGCAGTACTTC
v_call: TRBV3-1; j_call: TRBJ1-1; d_call: NA; clone_size: NA; cdr3_aa: CASSQVFGGNTEAFF; cdr3_nt: TGTGCCAGCAGCCAAGTCTTTGGAGGTAACACTGAAGCTTTCTTT
v_call: TRBV3-1; j_call: TRBJ1-4; d_call: NA; clone_size: many; cdr3_aa: CASSNRATNEKLFF; cdr3_nt: TGTGCCAGCAGCAACAGGGCAACTAATGAAAAACTGTTTTTT
v_call: TRBV4-1; j_call: TRBJ2-1; d_call: TRBD2; clone_size: many; cdr3_aa: CASSQYAGGEQFF; cdr3_nt: TGCGCCAGCAGCCAGTACGCGGGGGGTGAGCAGTTCTTC
v_call: TRBV6-1; j_call: TRBJ2-1; d_call: NA; clone_size: many; cdr3_aa: CASSQSDRRGQEQFF; cdr3_nt: TGTGCCAGCAGCCAGTCGGACCGGAGGGGACAGGAGCAGTTCTTC
v_call: TRBV12-3/TRBV12-4; j_call: TRBJ1-3; d_call: NA; clone_size: many; cdr3_aa: CASRLDRDTIYF; cdr3_nt: TGTGCCAGCAGACTGGACCGAGACACCATATATTTT
v_call: TRBV28; j_call: TRBJ2-7; d_call: NA; clone_size: many; cdr3_aa: CASRPQGGAYEQYF; cdr3_nt: TGTGCCAGCAGACCCCAGGGGGGTGCGTACGAGCAGTACTTC
v_call: TRBV24-1; j_call: TRBJ2-2; d_call: TRBD1; clone_size: many; cdr3_aa: CASGTGETGELFF; cdr3_nt: TGTGCCAGCGGGACAGGGGAAACCGGGGAGCTGTTTTTT
v_call: TRBV10-3; j_call: TRBJ1-1; d_call: TRBD1; clone_size: few; cdr3_aa: CAISEIQGATEAFF; cdr3_nt: TGTGCCATCAGTGAGATACAGGGGGCGACTGAAGCTTTCTTT
v_call: TRBV7-3; j_call: TRBJ1-2; d_call: NA; clone_size: many; cdr3_aa: CASSPQAGGAPGYTF; cdr3_nt: TGTGCCAGCAGCCCGCAGGCTGGGGGGGCTCCCGGCTACACCTTC
v_call: TRBV28; j_call: TRBJ2-7; d_call: NA; clone_size: NA; cdr3_aa: CASSLDGAGDEQYF; cdr3_nt: TGTGCCAGCAGTTTAGATGGAGCCGGGGACGAGCAGTACTTC
v_call: TRBV12-3/TRBV12-4; j_call: TRBJ1-2; d_call: TRBD1; clone_size: many; cdr3_aa: CASSFEGAYGYTF; cdr3_nt: TGTGCCAGCAGTTTCGAGGGGGCCTATGGCTACACCTTC
v_call: TRBV7-9; j_call: TRBJ2-1; d_call: TRBD1; clone_size: NA; cdr3_aa: CASSQGQGGNEQFF; cdr3_nt: TGTGCCAGCAGCCAGGGACAGGGCGGTAATGAGCAGTTCTTC
v_call: TRBV20-1; j_call: TRBJ1-1; d_call: TRBD1; clone_size: many; cdr3_aa: CSAPGEAGGAFF; cdr3_nt: TGCAGTGCTCCGGGGGAGGCAGGGGGAGCTTTCTTT
v_call: TRBV28; j_call: TRBJ1-1; d_call: NA; clone_size: many; cdr3_aa: CASSIRQEETEAFF; cdr3_nt: TGTGCCAGCAGTATCAGACAAGAGGAAACTGAAGCTTTCTTT
v_call: TRBV20-1; j_call: TRBJ1-2; d_call: NA; clone_size: NA; cdr3_aa: CSATGGEGLDGYTF; cdr3_nt: TGCAGTGCTACGGGGGGGGAAGGACTAGATGGCTACACCTTC
v_call: TRBV7-3; j_call: TRBJ2-5; d_call: NA; clone_size: NA; cdr3_aa: CASSLRQKETQYF; cdr3_nt: TGTGCCAGCAGCTTAAGACAAAAAGAGACCCAGTACTTC
v_call: TRBV20-1; j_call: TRBJ2-1; d_call: TRBD2; clone_size: few; cdr3_aa: CSARGVFGLAGSGDEQFF; cdr3_nt: TGCAGTGCTAGAGGAGTTTTCGGACTAGCGGGATCCGGGGATGAGCAGTTCTTC
v_call: TRBV10-3; j_call: TRBJ2-7; d_call: TRBD1; clone_size: many; cdr3_aa: CATMDRRVSREYEQYF; cdr3_nt: TGTGCCACCATGGACAGGCGGGTCTCTAGGGAGTACGAGCAGTACTTC
v_call: TRBV28; j_call: TRBJ1-2; d_call: NA; clone_size: NA; cdr3_aa: CASSLMGNNYGYTF; cdr3_nt: TGTGCCAGCAGTTTAATGGGGAACAACTATGGCTACACCTTC
v_call: TRBV12-3/TRBV12-4; j_call: TRBJ1-2; d_call: NA; clone_size: many; cdr3_aa: CASSRPENYGYTF; cdr3_nt: TGTGCCAGCAGCCGCCCGGAGAACTATGGCTACACCTTC
v_call: TRBV6-1; j_call: TRBJ1-2; d_call: NA; clone_size: many; cdr3_aa: CASSEWMPNYTF; cdr3_nt: TGTGCCAGCAGTGAATGGATGCCCAATTACACCTTC
v_call: TRBV7-9; j_call: TRBJ1-2; d_call: TRBD1; clone_size: many; cdr3_aa: CATMKGAGSYGYTF; cdr3_nt: TGTGCCACCATGAAGGGGGCAGGCAGTTATGGCTACACCTTC
v_call: TRBV10-2; j_call: TRBJ2-5; d_call: NA; clone_size: many; cdr3_aa: CASSDRAETQYF; cdr3_nt: TGCGCCAGCAGTGATAGGGCTGAGACCCAGTACTTC
v_call: TRBV5-1; j_call: TRBJ1-4; d_call: NA; clone_size: NA; cdr3_aa: CASSLGRPGNEKLFF; cdr3_nt: TGCGCCAGCAGCTTGGGTAGACCAGGCAATGAAAAACTGTTTTTT
v_call: TRBV12-3/TRBV12-4; j_call: TRBJ1-1; d_call: TRBD1; clone_size: many; cdr3_aa: CASRITGGNTEAFF; cdr3_nt: TGTGCCAGCAGGATAACAGGGGGGAACACTGAAGCTTTCTTT
v_call: TRBV7-2; j_call: TRBJ2-3; d_call: NA; clone_size: NA; cdr3_aa: CASSSPRTTRGGTNTQYF; cdr3_nt: TGTGCCAGCAGCTCCCCCCGTACGACTAGAGGTGGCACAAATACGCAGTATTTT
v_call: TRBV10-3; j_call: TRBJ2-1; d_call: NA; clone_size: many; cdr3_aa: CAIRSRVFDNEQFF; cdr3_nt: TGTGCCATCAGAAGCAGGGTCTTCGACAATGAGCAGTTCTTC
v_call: TRBV24-1; j_call: TRBJ2-1; d_call: NA; clone_size: many; cdr3_aa: CATSDEQTTPDEQFF; cdr3_nt: TGTGCCACCAGTGACGAACAGACAACCCCCGATGAGCAGTTCTTC
v_call: TRBV27; j_call: TRBJ2-5; d_call: TRBD2; clone_size: NA; cdr3_aa: CASSFLPTAGGSRETQYF; cdr3_nt: TGTGCCAGCAGTTTCCTCCCGACAGCGGGAGGGTCCAGGGAGACCCAGTACTTC
v_call: TRBV4-2; j_call: TRBJ1-3; d_call: TRBD1; clone_size: NA; cdr3_aa: CASSQGASGGGNTIYF; cdr3_nt: TGTGCCAGCAGCCAAGGTGCCTCAGGGGGTGGAAACACCATATATTTT
v_call: TRBV10-3; j_call: TRBJ1-2; d_call: NA; clone_size: many; cdr3_aa: CAIPYTGLTNYGYTF; cdr3_nt: TGTGCCATACCTTATACGGGTCTGACTAACTATGGCTACACCTTC
v_call: TRBV12-3/TRBV12-4; j_call: TRBJ1-2; d_call: NA; clone_size: many; cdr3_aa: CASSAGRFVGYTF; cdr3_nt: TGTGCCAGCAGTGCGGGCCGCTTCGTAGGCTACACCTTC
v_call: TRBV28; j_call: TRBJ1-2; d_call: TRBD1; clone_size: many; cdr3_aa: CASSTGQGLFYGYTF; cdr3_nt: TGTGCCAGCAGCACCGGACAGGGGTTATTTTATGGCTACACCTTC
v_call: TRBV27; j_call: TRBJ1-5; d_call: NA; clone_size: many; cdr3_aa: CASSPRVGANQPQHF; cdr3_nt: TGTGCCAGCAGCCCTAGGGTAGGGGCTAATCAGCCCCAGCATTTT
v_call: TRBV7-3; j_call: TRBJ2-1; d_call: NA; clone_size: many; cdr3_aa: CASSIAFSSYNEQFF; cdr3_nt: TGTGCCAGCAGCATAGCGTTCAGCTCCTACAATGAGCAGTTCTTC
v_call: TRBV5-1; j_call: TRBJ1-1; d_call: NA; clone_size: few; cdr3_aa: CASSSDQGFNTEAFF; cdr3_nt: TGCGCCAGCAGCTCTGATCAGGGATTTAACACTGAAGCTTTCTTT
v_call: TRBV7-2; j_call: TRBJ1-1; d_call: NA; clone_size: many; cdr3_aa: CASSLGSRATEAFF; cdr3_nt: TGTGCCAGCAGCTTAGGGTCGAGAGCCACTGAAGCTTTCTTT
v_call: TRBV19; j_call: TRBJ1-1; d_call: NA; clone_size: few; cdr3_aa: CASSISRDTEAFF; cdr3_nt: TGTGCCAGTAGTATAAGCAGGGACACTGAAGCTTTCTTT
v_call: TRBV20-1; j_call: TRBJ2-5; d_call: TRBD2; clone_size: few; cdr3_aa: CSASPPASGIRETQYF; cdr3_nt: TGCAGTGCTAGCCCTCCAGCTAGCGGGATTAGGGAGACCCAGTACTTC
v_call: TRBV29-1; j_call: TRBJ1-5; d_call: TRBD1; clone_size: many; cdr3_aa: CSASTGGGGNQPQHF; cdr3_nt: TGCAGCGCGTCAACAGGGGGAGGAGGAAATCAGCCCCAGCATTTT